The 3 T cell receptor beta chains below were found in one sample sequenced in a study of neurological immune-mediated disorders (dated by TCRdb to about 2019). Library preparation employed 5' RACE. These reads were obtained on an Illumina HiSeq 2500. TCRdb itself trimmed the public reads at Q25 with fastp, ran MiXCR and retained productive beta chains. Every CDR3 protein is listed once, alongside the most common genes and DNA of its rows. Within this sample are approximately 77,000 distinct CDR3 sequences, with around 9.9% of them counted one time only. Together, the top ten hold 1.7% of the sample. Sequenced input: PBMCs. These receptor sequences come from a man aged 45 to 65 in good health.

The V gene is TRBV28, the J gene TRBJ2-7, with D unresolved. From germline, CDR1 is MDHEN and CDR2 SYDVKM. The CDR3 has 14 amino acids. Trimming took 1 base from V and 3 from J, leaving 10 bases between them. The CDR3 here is CASSLSAIYYEQYF. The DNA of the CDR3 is TGTGCCAGCAGTTTATCGGCCATCTACTACGAGCAGTACTTC. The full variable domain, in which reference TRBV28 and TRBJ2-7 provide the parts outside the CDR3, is DVKVTQSSRYLVKRTGEKVFLECVQDMDHENMFWYRQDPGLGLRLIYFSYDVKMKEKGDIPEGYSVSREKKERFSLILESASTNQTSMYLCASSLSAIYYEQYFGPGTRLTVT.

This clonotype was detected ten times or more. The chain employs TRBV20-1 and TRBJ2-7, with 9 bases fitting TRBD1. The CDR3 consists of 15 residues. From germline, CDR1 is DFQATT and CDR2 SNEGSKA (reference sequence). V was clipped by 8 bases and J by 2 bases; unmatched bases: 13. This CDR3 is CSPREGTGPTYEQYF. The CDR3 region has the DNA TGCAGTCCCAGAGAGGGGACAGGGCCCACCTACGAGCAGTACTTC.

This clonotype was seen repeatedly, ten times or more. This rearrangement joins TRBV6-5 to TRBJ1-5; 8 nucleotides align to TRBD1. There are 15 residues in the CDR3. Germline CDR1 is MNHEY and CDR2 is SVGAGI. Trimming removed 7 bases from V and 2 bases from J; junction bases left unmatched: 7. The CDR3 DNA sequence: TGTGCCAGCACCCCCATGGGACAGGGCAATCAGCCCCAGCATTTT. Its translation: CASTPMGQGNQPQHF.